The subject of this entry is one TCR beta chain. Germline CDR1 MDHEN, CDR2 SYDVKM. J was trimmed by 9 bases and V by 4 bases; bases with no gene match: 9. The CDR3 has 15 residues. The entry originates in a study of blood T cell repertoires in COVID-19. Study at large: From T cells, B-cell-depleted T cells, or PBMCs came the material, which was cDNA or gDNA.

Per the original data handling: Amplifying reference gene primers gave estimates of nucleated cell counts. The protocol was immunoSEQ multiplex PCR, while the TCRdb copy is restricted to in-frame clones and leaves out a portion. The DNA was the basis for D and trimming; V, J and clone size are from that table. The sample shows some 140,000 clones, more than 70% of them seen only once. Sequencing used PBMCs or T cells enriched from blood (not recorded which). The chain couples TRBV28 to TRBJ1-5; TRBD1 matches at 10 bases. This receptor was identified in a man aged 35 to 55 with acute COVID-19. The chain's CDR3 is CASSSQTGGIPPQHF. The CDR3 bases are TGTGCCAGCAGTTCCCAGACAGGGGGCATCCCGCCCCAGCATTTT.